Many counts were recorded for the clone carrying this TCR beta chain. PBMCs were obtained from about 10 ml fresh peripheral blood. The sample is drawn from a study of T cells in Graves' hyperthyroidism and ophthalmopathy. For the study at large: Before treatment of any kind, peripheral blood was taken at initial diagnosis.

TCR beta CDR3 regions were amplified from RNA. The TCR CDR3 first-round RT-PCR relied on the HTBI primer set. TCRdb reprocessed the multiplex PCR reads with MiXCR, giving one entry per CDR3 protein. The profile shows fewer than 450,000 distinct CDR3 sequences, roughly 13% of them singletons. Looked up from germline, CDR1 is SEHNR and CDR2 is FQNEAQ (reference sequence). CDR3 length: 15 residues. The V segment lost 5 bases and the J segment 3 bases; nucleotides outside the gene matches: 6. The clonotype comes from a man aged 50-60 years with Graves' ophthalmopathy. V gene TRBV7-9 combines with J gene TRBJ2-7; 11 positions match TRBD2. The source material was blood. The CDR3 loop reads CASSPGLAVHYEQYF. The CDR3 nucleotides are TGTGCCAGCAGCCCGGGACTAGCGGTACACTACGAGCAGTACTTC.